This TCR beta chain was profiled in a study of shared clonotypes between healthy human individuals. Findings of the study overall: Genetic and exposure-history diversity was limited by the small donor number. For sorted subsets, rarefaction showed incomplete sequencing despite large depth.

Some clones are missing from TCRdb's copy, which holds only in-frame ones; the method was immunoSEQ multiplex PCR. The repertoire holds roughly 2.6 million clones, with more than 80% as singletons. With 3 bases removed from V and 8 bases from J, the gap between germline ends came to 11 bases. The CDR3 totals 12 residues. In germline, CDR1 is WNHNN, CDR2 SYGVQD (reference sequence). Concerning this clone: Its antigen is not known.

This sequence was found in a man aged 18 to 35 in good health. Sequencing was performed on naive CD4+ T cells sorted from blood. Subset defined: CD45RA+ positively selected. V gene TRBV10-1 combines with J gene TRBJ2-7; D is unresolved. CDR3 sequence reads: CASSDLMRQQYF. The CDR3 nucleotides read TGCGCCAGCAGTGACCTCATGAGGCAGCAGTACTTC.